The source of this T cell receptor beta chain is a study of blood T cell repertoires in COVID-19. Only in-frame clones appear in the TCRdb table, and some are missing; sequencing was by immunoSEQ multiplex PCR. The sample yields under 35,000 clones, about 89% seen once. This clone appeared a single time. The length of the CDR3 is 15 residues. The V end lost 2 bases, the J end lost 2 bases, and 11 bases lay between the germline ends. The V gene's germline CDR1 is SGHTA and CDR2 FQGNSA. The V and J genes are TRBV7-2 and TRBJ2-3, with a tentative D call TRBD1 (5 bases). The TCR originated in a man between 65 and 85 years old with active COVID-19. Material for sequencing was peripheral blood. CDR3 residues: CASSLRWGFTDTQYF. CDR3 DNA sequence: TGTGCCAGCAGCTTACGATGGGGCTTCACAGATACGCAGTATTTT. The complete variable domain, with remaining parts taken from reference TRBV7-2 and TRBJ2-3, reads GAGVSQSPSNKVTEKGKDVELRCDPISGHTALYWYRQSLGQGLEFLIYFQGNSAPDKSGLPSDRFSAERTGGSVSTLTIQRTQQEDSAVYLCASSLRWGFTDTQYFGPGTRLTVL.